The 30 T cell receptor beta chains reported below all come from one sample, sequenced in a study of Ad26.COV2.S vaccination and SARS-CoV-2 variants. Repertoires were generated with immunoSEQ multiplex PCR, while TCRdb's copy carries only in-frame clones and drops some. The repertoire has 380,000 or so clones, 75% to 90% of them found once; the top ten carry approximately 11%. Documented treatment: roughly 19 received Ad26.COV2.S at low or high dose, single or two shots; about 5 received placebo; per-sample allocation not given. On day 63 after the first injection, vaccine and placebo recipients gave samples. Specimen: peripheral blood, collected in a trial of Ad26.COV2.S vaccine versus placebo. The receptors shown here come from a person between 18 and 65 years old who received the Ad26.COV2.S COVID-19 vaccine or a placebo.

This chain uses TRBV6-5 with TRBJ2-5; TRBD1 matches at 7 bases. This CDR3 spans 15 amino acids. The J segment lost 2 bases and the V segment lost 2 bases, leaving 5 bases of the junction unmatched. Germline V CDR1 and CDR2: MNHEY, SVGAGI. The CDR3 nucleotides read TGTGCCAGCAGTTACCAGGGACAGCCTCAAGAGACCCAGTACTTC. Protein product: CASSYQGQPQETQYF.

The chain is built from TRBV7-9 and TRBJ2-7; perhaps TRBD2 as D (5 bases). Per germline, CDR1 SEHNR and CDR2 FQNEAQ (reference sequence). The CDR3 is 13 residues long. Trimming shortened V by 1 base and J by 8 bases, and 12 bases separated the two germline ends. The CDR3 loop is CASSLGEKVQQYF. DNA of the CDR3: TGTGCCAGCAGCTTAGGGGAGAAAGTCCAGCAGTACTTC.

The rearrangement links TRBV6-2 or TRBV6-3 to TRBJ2-3; 10 nucleotides align to TRBD2. The CDR3 extends over 16 amino acids. With V trimmed by 8 bases and J by 14 bases, 22 bases remained unmatched. The germline CDR1 and CDR2 sequences are MNHEY and SVGEGT. The chain's CDR3 is CASGPGALPGLAPVYF. DNA of the CDR3: TGTGCCAGCGGCCCGGGGGCCTTACCGGGACTAGCGCCGGTGTATTTT.

This rearrangement joins TRBV3-1 (or the pseudogene TRBV3-2) to TRBJ2-7; D is possibly TRBD1 (6 bases). CDR1 is LGHDT, CDR2 YNNKEL, per germline (reference sequence). CDR3 length equals 15 residues. V was clipped by 3 bases and J by 0 bases, with 12 bases between them. DNA for the CDR3: TGTGCCAGCAGCCATCTGGGGGCCTCCTCCTACGAGCAGTACTTC. This sequence encodes CASSHLGASSYEQYF.

This clone was recorded a few times. V is TRBV4-1 and J is TRBJ2-5, with D perhaps matching TRBD2 (6 bases). The ends were cut back, 4 bases at V and 1 base at J, with 7 bases in the middle. The CDR3 spans 13 residues. Per the germline V gene, CDR1 is MGHRA and CDR2 is YSYEKL. The CDR3, as DNA: TGCGCCAGCAGCCCCGGGGGCCAAGAGACCCAGTACTTC. Translated: CASSPGGQETQYF.

The gene calls are TRBV23-1 and TRBJ2-7; D is possibly TRBD1 or TRBD2 (7 bases each). TRBV23-1 is reported as an ORF; its role is uncertain. Trimming removed 0 bases at V and 3 bases at J, with 21 bases between. The CDR3 extends over 18 amino acids. The CDR3 is CASSQSTGGQDSNYEQYF. Here the CDR3 DNA reads TGCGCCAGCAGTCAATCTACGGGAGGACAGGACTCCAACTACGAGCAGTACTTC.

The V and J genes are TRBV4-2 and TRBJ1-1; no clear D. The CDR3 covers 12 residues. Trimming took 1 base from V and 8 from J, leaving 8 bases between them. CDR1 and CDR2 (germline): LGHNA, YNFKEQ. The CDR3 sequence: CASSQGADEAFF. The CDR3 region has the DNA TGTGCCAGCAGCCAAGGGGCAGACGAAGCTTTCTTT.

In this sample, this clone turned up once. The chain links TRBV9 to TRBJ1-2, with 8 bases fitting TRBD1. CDR1 is SGDLS, CDR2 YYNGEE, per germline. With 3 bases clipped from V and 8 bases from J, the junction kept 9 bases outside the gene matches. This CDR3 is 14 amino acids long. As DNA, the CDR3 is TGTGCCAGCAGCGCAGGACAGGGACGGGGGGGCTACACCTTC. Amino acid sequence: CASSAGQGRGGYTF.

V gene TRBV28 combines with J gene TRBJ2-2; 9 nucleotides match TRBD1. The germline V gene encodes CDR1 MDHEN and CDR2 SYDVKM. The CDR3 length is 15 residues. With 5 bases clipped from V and 3 bases from J, the junction kept 4 bases outside the gene matches. CDR3 coding DNA: TGTGCCAGCAGTCTGACAGGGGGTTACACCGGGGAGCTGTTTTTT. It is translated as CASSLTGGYTGELFF. Combining the CDR3 with reference TRBV28 and TRBJ2-2 gives the whole variable domain DVKVTQSSRYLVKRTGEKVFLECVQDMDHENMFWYRQDPGLGLRLIYFSYDVKMKEKGDIPEGYSVSREKKERFSLILESASTNQTSMYLCASSLTGGYTGELFFGEGSRLTVL.

The chain is built from TRBV7-2 and TRBJ2-3, with D perhaps TRBD1 or TRBD2 (5 bases each). V lost 5 bases to trimming and J lost 1 base, with 19 bases between them. Germline V gene lookup returns CDR1 SGHTA and CDR2 FQGNSA. The CDR3 loop spans 17 amino acids. CDR3 protein: CASSPPGFGAGTDTQYF. The CDR3 DNA reads as TGTGCCAGCAGCCCCCCTGGATTCGGGGCGGGCACAGATACGCAGTATTTT.

This CDR3 is CASSQDGLADTQYF. CDR3 nucleotide sequence: TGTGCCAGCAGCCAAGACGGACTAGCTGATACGCAGTATTTT. The chain employs TRBV3-1 (or the pseudogene TRBV3-2) and TRBJ2-3, with TRBD2 identical over 8 bases. CDR1 and CDR2 from the germline V gene are LGHDT and YNNKEL (reference sequence). With V trimmed by 0 bases and J by 6 bases, 2 bases remained unmatched. This CDR3 is 14 amino acids long.

J is TRBJ1-5 and V is TRBV2; D is perhaps TRBD1 (5 bases). Germline V gene lookup returns CDR1 SNHLY and CDR2 FYNNEI. Trimming took 6 bases from V and 0 from J, leaving 12 bases between them. The CDR3 loop spans 15 amino acids. The CDR3 DNA reads as TGTGCCAGCAGCCCGATCCAGGGTAGCAATCAGCCCCAGCATTTT. It encodes CASSPIQGSNQPQHF.

The chain combines TRBV5-1 with TRBJ2-2; 12 bases line up with TRBD2. V lost 4 bases to trimming and J lost 6 bases; unmatched junction nucleotides: 7. CDR1 and CDR2 (germline): SGHRS, YFSETQ. CDR3 length: 16 residues. The CDR3 spells CASSPWTSGKSGELFF. The CDR3 nucleotides are TGCGCCAGCAGCCCGTGGACTAGCGGGAAGTCCGGGGAGCTGTTTTTT.

The J gene is TRBJ2-7, the V gene TRBV11-3; 8 bases line up with TRBD1. Trimming took 2 bases from V and 6 from J; bases not matched to a gene: 6. CDR3 length: 14 amino acids. CDR1 is SGHNT, CDR2 YENEEA, per germline. The DNA of the CDR3 is TGTGCCAGCAGCTTACACGGACAGGGAGTCGAGCAGTACTTC. Protein sequence: CASSLHGQGVEQYF.

This chain uses TRBV7-8 with TRBJ2-5, with D hard to call. Germline loops: CDR1 SGHVS, CDR2 FQNEAQ. This CDR3 comprises 16 residues. With 8 bases removed from V and 3 bases from J, the gap between germline ends came to 22 bases. CDR3: CASHGLPLGNKETQYF. The DNA of the CDR3 is TGTGCCAGCCACGGTCTCCCTTTGGGCAATAAAGAGACCCAGTACTTC.

The V gene is TRBV6-4, the J gene TRBJ1-1; tentatively, D is TRBD1 (6 bases). The germline V gene encodes CDR1 MRHNA and CDR2 SNTAGT. The CDR3 has 14 residues. V was pared by 5 bases and J by 4 bases, with 14 bases between. The CDR3: CASSIHGGATEAFF. As DNA, the CDR3 is TGTGCCAGCAGTATCCACGGGGGCGCCACTGAAGCTTTCTTT.

Remarks on this clone: Other DNA variants within this sample encode the same CDR3. The chain is built from TRBV19 and TRBJ1-5, with TRBD1 as a possible D gene (5 bases). V lost 6 bases, J lost 1 base, and 10 bases lay in between. The CDR3 extends over 14 amino acids. Germline CDR1 and CDR2: LNHDA and SQIVND (reference sequence). In DNA, the CDR3 is TGTGCCAGTAGCCCCCAGGGCAGCAATCAGCCCCAGCATTTT. This gives the protein CASSPQGSNQPQHF. Supplemented by reference TRBV19 and TRBJ1-5, the full variable domain reads DGGITQSPKYLFRKEGQNVTLSCEQNLNHDAMYWYRQDPGQGLRLIYYSQIVNDFQKGDIAEGYSVSREKKESFPLTVTSAQKNPTAFYLCASSPQGSNQPQHFGDGTRLSIL.

Here the CDR3 DNA reads TGTGCCAGCAACCCGACAGGGTTCTCCTACGAGCAGTACTTC. This translates into CASNPTGFSYEQYF. This chain joins TRBV6-2 or TRBV6-3 and TRBJ2-7; TRBD1 aligns across 7 bases. The junction had 6 bases not matched to a gene; V was cut back by 7 bases and J by 0 bases. CDR1 and CDR2 (germline): MNHEY, SVGEGT. This CDR3 contains 14 residues.

In this sample, this clone turned up once. The V call is TRBV5-5, the J call TRBJ2-7, with a tentative D call TRBD1 (6 bases). Germline loops: CDR1 SGHKS, CDR2 YYEKEE (reference sequence). The CDR3 extends over 16 amino acids. V shed 2 bases and J shed 3 bases, with 18 bases lying between them. CDR3 region: CASSLRSWTADYEQYF. The CDR3 DNA is TGTGCCAGCAGCTTAAGGTCTTGGACAGCCGACTACGAGCAGTACTTC. The variable domain in full, completed from reference TRBV5-5 and TRBJ2-7, reads DAGVTQSPTHLIKTRGQQVTLRCSPISGHKSVSWYQQVLGQGPQFIFQYYEKEERGRGNFPDRFSARQFPNYSSELNVNALLLGDSALYLCASSLRSWTADYEQYFGPGTRLTVT.

V usage is TRBV18 and J usage is TRBJ2-1; D gene ambiguous. This CDR3 spans 13 amino acids. Deletions cut 3 bases from V and 9 bases from J, with 12 bases between. From germline, CDR1 is KGHSH and CDR2 LQKENI. The CDR3 sequence: CASSPSSDSEQFF. CDR3 coding DNA: TGTGCCAGCTCACCTTCAAGTGATAGTGAGCAGTTCTTC.

The chain carries TRBV6-4 and TRBJ2-3; D might be TRBD1 or TRBD2, each matching 5 bases. CDR1 and CDR2 (germline): MRHNA, SNTAGT. Trimming took 0 bases from V and 9 from J, leaving 16 bases between them. The CDR3 is made up of 15 amino acids. The CDR3, as DNA: TGTGCCAGCAGTGACTCATTCAGGGCCCGAGGGACGCAGTATTTT. Translated: CASSDSFRARGTQYF.

The rearrangement uses TRBV6-2 or TRBV6-3 and TRBJ1-1, with 10 nucleotides matching TRBD1. Germline values: CDR1 MNHEY, CDR2 SVGEGT. Trimming removed 4 bases from V and 11 bases from J; junction bases left unmatched: 4. The CDR3 runs 12 residues. The chain's CDR3 is CASSWGQGLAFF. The CDR3 region has the DNA TGTGCCAGCAGTTGGGGACAGGGGCTGGCTTTCTTT.

The chain uses TRBV5-1 and TRBJ2-2, with 14 bases matching TRBD2. Germline CDR1 and CDR2: SGHRS and YFSETQ. The CDR3 runs to 19 residues. J was trimmed by 3 bases and V by 1 base; bases with no gene match: 8. CDR3 DNA: TGCGCCAGCAGCTTGAAGGGGACTAGCGGGAGTGGGGACACCGGGGAGCTGTTTTTT. The encoded protein is CASSLKGTSGSGDTGELFF. Variable domain in full (rest from reference TRBV5-1 and TRBJ2-2): KAGVTQTPRYLIKTRGQQVTLSCSPISGHRSVSWYQQTPGQGLQFLFEYFSETQRNKGNFPGRFSGRQFSNSRSEMNVSTLELGDSALYLCASSLKGTSGSGDTGELFFGEGSRLTVL.

V is TRBV14 and J is TRBJ2-7, with a possible D match to TRBD1 (5 bases). The CDR3 extends over 13 amino acids. V was shortened by 4 bases and J by 6 bases, with 13 bases between the two germline ends. CDR1 SGHDN and CDR2 FVKESK come from the germline V gene. CDR3 in amino acids: CASSPLRRGEQYF. CDR3 coding DNA: TGTGCCAGCAGCCCCCTTCGAAGGGGCGAGCAGTACTTC.

Points on this clone: Other nucleotide sequences in the sample specify the same CDR3. V and J are TRBV3-1 (or the pseudogene TRBV3-2) and TRBJ2-7, with D perhaps being TRBD1 or TRBD2 (6 bases each). Germline V gives CDR1 LGHDT, CDR2 YNNKEL (reference sequence). V shed 1 base and J shed 7 bases, with 11 bases lying between them. This CDR3 comprises 13 residues. The CDR3 loop reads CASSQVGGGEQYF. The CDR3, as DNA: TGTGCCAGCAGCCAAGTGGGGGGCGGGGAGCAGTACTTC.

In regard to this clone: The sample carries other DNA sequences with the same CDR3. The chain combines TRBV24-1 with TRBJ2-5; D is ambiguous. The germline gives CDR1 KGHDR, CDR2 SFDVKD. Trimming removed 1 base at V and 5 bases at J, with 4 bases between. This CDR3 spans 12 amino acids. CDR3 nucleotides: TGTGCCACCAGTGATTTCGCGGAGACCCAGTACTTC. It is translated as CATSDFAETQYF.

V is TRBV4-3 and J is TRBJ1-3; D call uncertain. Germline values: CDR1 LGHNA, CDR2 YSLEER. The CDR3 has 17 amino acids. V gave up 0 bases and J gave up 0 bases, with 12 bases separating them. The CDR3: CASSQDPAASSGNTIYF. CDR3 DNA: TGCGCCAGCAGCCAAGATCCTGCGGCTAGCTCTGGAAACACCATATATTTT.

The chain employs TRBV19 and TRBJ2-3, with 10 bases identical to TRBD2. V shed 10 bases, J shed 2 bases, and the junction held 6 bases outside the gene matches. CDR3 size: 14 residues. The V gene's germline CDR1 is LNHDA and CDR2 SQIVND (reference sequence). The CDR3 is CATERGGNTDTQYF. The CDR3 nucleotides are TGTGCCACCGAGCGGGGGGGGAACACAGATACGCAGTATTTT.

V is TRBV15 and J is TRBJ1-5; D remains ambiguous. Germline CDR1 and CDR2: LNHNV and YYDKDF (reference sequence). CDR3 length equals 15 residues. Trimming pared 0 bases from V and 1 base from J, leaving 7 bases between. The CDR3 DNA is TGTGCCACCAGCAGAGACACAGTAAGCAATCAGCCCCAGCATTTT. It is translated as CATSRDTVSNQPQHF.

The chain employs TRBV6-6 and TRBJ1-1; TRBD1 matches 10 bases. The CDR3 runs to 15 residues. The trim removed 6 bases at V and 5 bases at J, leaving 9 bases unmatched. Germline CDR1 reads MNHNY; CDR2 reads SVGAGI (reference sequence). CDR3 sequence (DNA): TGTGCCAGCAGATTGACAGGGGGCGGCCGGACTGAAGCTTTCTTT. Translation: CASRLTGGGRTEAFF.